This T cell receptor beta chain was recovered during a study of beta chain features in type 1 diabetes listed by TCRdb under 2018. Background for the entire study: No differences in mean age, gender distribution, total cell number or subset yield were found between patients and healthy donors. A total of roughly 100 million sorted cells were examined across all samples, and RNA yield correlated strongly with the number of cells per subset. In the study, recently diagnosed type 1 diabetes patients and matched healthy donors were compared on the TCRB repertoires of their sorted circulating CD4+ T cell subsets. Whereas all 30 or so donors provided naive and central memory subsets, regulatory and stem cell-like memory subsets were isolated from just 8 patients and about eight healthy donors.

Each donor gave one peripheral blood draw, around 100 mL on average, collected into heparinised tubes. A BD FACSAria II and a panel including CD45RO, CCR7, CD25, CD127, CD95 and CD27 were used to sort naive, central memory, regulatory and stem cell-like memory CD4+ T cells. A purity above 98% was achieved for all sorted populations. PBMCs were isolated right away by Lymphoprep density gradient centrifugation and were stained directly, without culture. So that batch effects would be minimized, each experiment stained and sorted samples in pairs, pairing one healthy donor with one patient. The CDR3 runs 15 amino acids, cysteine and phenylalanine included. Of all the DNA, just the CDR3 is kept, 45 bases in frame from base 1. CDR1 and CDR2, looked up from the germline V gene, are LGHNA and YSLEER. At the junction V is shortened by 2 bases and J by 6 bases; bases outside the gene matches: 8. Overall study outcomes, separate from this receptor: Because the HLA sub-analyses included only small numbers of individuals, any influence of HLA type on TCRB rearrangement was left unresolved. Shorter templates might be favored by PCR, yet because patient and control samples were amplified and corrected together, any such skew would affect both groups equally. Sequencing cDNA rather than genomic DNA could over-represent highly expressing activated cells, although activation and CD3 levels did not differ between groups. Naive, central memory and regulatory TCRB repertoires appeared to be more alike among patients than among healthy donors. Fewer insertions and more nucleotide deletions at VDJ recombination sites were observed in patients with type 1 diabetes, implying thymic rearrangement abnormalities. Type 1 diabetes patients showed a moderate but significant shortening of TCRB CDR3 length in all four CD4+ subsets.

All of the isolated RNA was reverse transcribed with the High Capacity cDNA Reverse Transcription Kit, so expressed TCRB transcripts were sequenced. Stem cell-like memory T cell samples underwent survey-depth immunoSEQ sequencing, averaging about 1.01 million total reads per sample. After sorted cells were lysed in RLT buffer, RNA was extracted with DNase-treated RNeasy Micro or Mini kits, with the choice depending on cell number. To prevent cross-contamination, each cell subset was processed individually, whereas patient and healthy donor samples were processed jointly. TCRB sequences were amplified from cDNA with the immunoSEQ multiplex PCR, producing 87-bp fragments spanning the CDR3 region. Sequencing of the amplicons was performed on the Illumina HiSeq platform. As for the authors' bioinformatics: PCR bias was corrected computationally using synthetic template baselines, and reads within Hamming distance 2 were collapsed, with unmergeable singletons discarded. By aligning reads against IMGT, V, D and J genes, CDR3 length, and insertions or deletions at six rearrangement sites were assigned. Clonotype counts were normalized to sorted cell number within each subset before computing true diversity and Gini coefficients with the tcR R package. Repertoire sharing was quantified using the overlap coefficient calculated on TCRB nucleotide sequences. TCRdb retrieved this table from immuneACCESS and kept in-frame rearrangements only. Not all clones are present; in checked studies, unresolved V genes account for under half, and no reason is known for the remainder. From that table come the V and J calls and clone size; the DNA was used to work out D and trimming. The sample records about 110,000 clones, less than 40% of which are singletons. Around 0.07% of the sample lies in the top ten.

This clone has just a few counts. Its antigen specificity is not known. Qualities for individual bases were not recorded, and no much larger clone is one base off. This TCR was sampled from a woman aged 18-29 years in good health. The rearranged segments are TRBV4-3 and TRBJ2-7; 9 middle bases align to TRBD2. Sequencing was performed on stem cell memory CD4+ T cells from blood. The sample's cell subset or site label, in plain terms: stem cell-like memory CD4+ T cells. Here the CDR3 is given as CASSQLAGDNIEQYF. The sequenced DNA: TGCGCCAGCAGCCAATTAGCGGGAGATAATATCGAGCAGTACTTC.